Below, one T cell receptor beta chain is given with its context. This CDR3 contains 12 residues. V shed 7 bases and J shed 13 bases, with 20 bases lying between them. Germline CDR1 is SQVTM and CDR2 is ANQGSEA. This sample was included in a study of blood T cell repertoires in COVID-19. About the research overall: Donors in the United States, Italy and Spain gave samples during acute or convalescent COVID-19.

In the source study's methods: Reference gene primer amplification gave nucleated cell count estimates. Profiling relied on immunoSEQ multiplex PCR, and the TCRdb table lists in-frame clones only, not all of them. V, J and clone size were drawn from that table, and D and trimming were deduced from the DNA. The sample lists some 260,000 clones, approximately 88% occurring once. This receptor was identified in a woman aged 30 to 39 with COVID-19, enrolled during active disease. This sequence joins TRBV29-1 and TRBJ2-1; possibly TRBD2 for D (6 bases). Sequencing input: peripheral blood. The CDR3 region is CSEARRAWPQFF. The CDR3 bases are TGCAGCGAAGCCCGGAGGGCCTGGCCTCAGTTCTTC.